A selection of T cell receptor beta chains follows, all from one sample in a study of T-cell reconstitution after alpha-beta-depleted transplantation in children. TCRdb re-called the PCR reads through MiXCR, storing one row per CDR3 protein. The table lists around 700,000 distinct CDR3 sequences, about an eighth of them singletons. This specimen consisted of PBMCs, obtained before TCRalphabeta/CD19-depleted stem cell transplant. The source is a girl under 10 years old with congenital amegakaryocytic thrombocytopenia, due to receive a stem cell transplant. Each CDR3 is given with its conserved first and last residue. D genes are given only for firm matches. Not all rows give a size; the values are once, few, many and, for expanded clones, a class.

TRBV7-9,.,few,TRBJ2-5,TGTGCCAGCAGCTTAGAGAGGGGTAGGACCCAGTACTTC,CASSLERGRTQYF
TRBV5-1,.,many,TRBJ1-4,TGCGCCAGCAGCCAAAACCCCCAGGGCGCCACTAATGAAAAACTGTTTTTT,CASSQNPQGATNEKLFF
TRBV5-1,.,few,TRBJ1-1,TGCGCCAGCAGCGGGGAGGGGGGGACAGAAGCTTTCTTT,CASSGEGGTEAFF
TRBV15,TRBD2,few,TRBJ2-1,TGTGCCACCAGCAGAACGCTAGCGGGAGCTGTCAATGAGCAGTTCTTC,CATSRTLAGAVNEQFF
TRBV6-5,TRBD2,.,TRBJ2-7,TGTGCCAGCAGTTTGGCACTAGCGGAGCCGGGCTTTCACGAGCAGTACTTC,CASSLALAEPGFHEQYF
TRBV4-1,.,.,TRBJ1-4,TGCGCCAGCAGAGGGCGGGCGGCTAATGAAAAACTGTTTTTT,CASRGRAANEKLFF
TRBV27,.,.,TRBJ1-5,TGTGCCAGCAGTCCCTCGACGGGTGGGAATCAGCCCCAGCATTTT,CASSPSTGGNQPQHF
TRBV5-6,.,.,TRBJ2-1,TGTGCCAGCACTCGATGGGGAAGGGCAGGCAATGAGCAGTTCTTC,CASTRWGRAGNEQFF
TRBV9,.,few,TRBJ2-7,TGTGCCAGCAGCGCATCAGGGTTCAGCTCCTACGAGCAGTACTTC,CASSASGFSSYEQYF
TRBV29-1,.,many,TRBJ2-7,TGCAGCGCCATGTCTTTAATCTACGAGCAGTACTTC,CSAMSLIYEQYF
TRBV10-3,.,.,TRBJ1-1,TGTGCCATCAGTGAGTCGATATTGGCCAACACTGAAGCTTTCTTT,CAISESILANTEAFF
TRBV5-1,.,many,TRBJ2-1,TGCGCCAGCAGCTTAGACGGAACATCCTACAATGAGCAGTTCTTC,CASSLDGTSYNEQFF
TRBV29-1,TRBD2,few,TRBJ2-2,TGCAGCGTGAGCGGCGGGGGGCCGAACACCGGGGAGCTGTTTTTT,CSVSGGGPNTGELFF
TRBV20-1,.,.,TRBJ2-3,TGCTCATGTTCGGTTAGCACAGATACGCAGTATTTT,CSCSVSTDTQYF
TRBV20-1,.,many,TRBJ1-1,TGCAGTGCTCCCGTCCCGGGCCTGAACACTGAAGCTTTCTTT,CSAPVPGLNTEAFF
TRBV7-9,TRBD2,.,TRBJ2-5,TGTGCCAGCAGTCGGAATGGACTAGCGGGGGAGACCCAGTACTTC,CASSRNGLAGETQYF
TRBV7-9,.,few,TRBJ2-1,TGTGCCAGCAGTCCCAAAGGGGGGAGCTCCTACAATGAGCAGTTCTTC,CASSPKGGSSYNEQFF
TRBV20-1,.,.,TRBJ2-1,TGCAGTGGGGGATTTTCGAGGTACAATGAGCAGTTCTTC,CSGGFSRYNEQFF
TRBV12-3/TRBV12-4,TRBD2,.,TRBJ2-3,TGTGCCAGCAGCACGACTAGCGGGAGAACAGATACGCAGTATTTT,CASSTTSGRTDTQYF
TRBV30,.,.,TRBJ2-7,TGTGCCTGGAGTGACACCTCCTACGAGCAGTACTTC,CAWSDTSYEQYF
TRBV10-3,.,many,TRBJ2-3,TGTGCCACCGCCGTGTCAGATACGCAGTATTTT,CATAVSDTQYF
TRBV5-5,.,.,TRBJ2-7,TGTGCCAGCAGCGCGCGAATAAACCAACCCCTCATCTATTACGAGCAGTACTTC,CASSARINQPLIYYEQYF
TRBV5-1,.,many,TRBJ1-2,TGCGCCAGCAGCCCGACGGTTGGAACCCTCTATGGCTACACCTTC,CASSPTVGTLYGYTF
TRBV12-3/TRBV12-4,.,many,TRBJ1-2,TGTGCCAGCAGTTTGCCGGGTAACTATGGCTACACCTTC,CASSLPGNYGYTF
TRBV10-3,.,.,TRBJ2-2,TGTGCCATCAGTGAGTTAAGACTTACGGTCACCGGGGAGCTGTTTTTT,CAISELRLTVTGELFF
TRBV7-9,.,many,TRBJ2-3,TGTGCCAGCAGCTTAGTGCCGGAGACCACAGATACGCAGTATTTT,CASSLVPETTDTQYF
TRBV30,.,.,TRBJ2-1,TGTGCCTCGAGTCCCTCGGCGAAATACAATGAGCAGTTCTTC,CASSPSAKYNEQFF
TRBV20-1,TRBD2,many,TRBJ2-7,TGCAGTGCTAGCGCTTCTAGCGGGAGGGCCCACGAGCAGTACTTC,CSASASSGRAHEQYF
TRBV7-9,.,many,TRBJ1-1,TGTGCCAGCAGCTTAGGTGGGACGAGGGGCACTGAAGCTTTCTTT,CASSLGGTRGTEAFF